Following are 10 T cell receptor beta chains from one sample sequenced in a study of Graves' ophthalmopathy and Graves' hyperthyroidism. The TCR beta CDR3 regions underwent amplification from RNA transcripts. In the first round, RT-PCR was carried out with HTBI primers, and a multiplex PCR formed the second round. MiXCR, applied by TCRdb to the multiplex PCR reads, yields one record per CDR3 protein. The sample has over a million distinct CDR3 sequences, approximately 35% seen once; the top ten hold 11%. Specimen: peripheral blood or thyroid tissue (not recorded which). The origin of the receptors is an adult man with Graves' hyperthyroidism.

At least ten counts were recorded for this clonotype. The V call is TRBV6-7, the J call TRBJ1-6, with a possible D match to TRBD1 (6 bases). TRBV6-7 is annotated as an ORF whose role is uncertain. The ends were cut back, 9 bases at V and 10 bases at J, with 13 bases in the middle. This CDR3 contains 12 residues. The CDR3 sequence: CARVGAKSPLHF. CDR3 bases: TGTGCCAGGGTGGGGGCCAAGTCACCCCTCCACTTT.

The table lists this clonotype with many counts. The chain carries TRBV14 and TRBJ1-2; 9 nucleotides line up with TRBD1. There are 13 residues in the CDR3. CDR1 and CDR2 (germline): SGHDN, FVKESK. V was clipped by 3 bases and J by 8 bases; unmatched bases: 4. CDR3: CASSQNRGRGYTF. The CDR3 bases are TGTGCCAGCAGCCAGAACAGGGGGCGCGGCTACACCTTC.

This clonotype was seen ten or more times. This rearrangement joins TRBV4-3 to TRBJ2-7, with D uncertain. This CDR3 has 13 residues. The V and J ends lost 0 bases and 6 bases respectively, with 9 bases between them. CDR1 is LGHNA and CDR2 is YSLEER in the germline V gene. The chain's CDR3 is CASSQDLTAEQYF. The CDR3 DNA reads TGCGCCAGCAGCCAAGATCTGACGGCCGAGCAGTACTTC.

This clonotype was detected ten times or more. The chain recombines TRBV15 with TRBJ1-5, with a possible D match to TRBD1 (6 bases). The V gene's germline CDR1 is LNHNV and CDR2 YYDKDF (reference sequence). This CDR3 is 14 amino acids long. Trimming removed 7 bases at V and 1 base at J, with 11 bases between. The CDR3 here is CATTSGHSNQPQHF. The CDR3 DNA follows: TGTGCCACCACCTCGGGACACAGCAATCAGCCCCAGCATTTT.

Written as DNA, the CDR3 is TGTGCCAGCAGCGTTTTCGAGGGGATGAACACTGAAGCTTTCTTT. This sequence encodes CASSVFEGMNTEAFF. V gene TRBV2 combines with J gene TRBJ1-1; TRBD1 might be the D (5 bases). The CDR3 has 15 amino acids. Germline V lookup: CDR1 SNHLY, CDR2 FYNNEI. V dropped 6 bases and J dropped 0 bases, with 14 bases sitting between them.

The V and J genes are TRBV3-1 and TRBJ1-2; TRBD1 might be the D (5 bases). Germline loops: CDR1 LGHDT, CDR2 YNNKEL (reference sequence). The CDR3 has 15 residues. Trimming cost V 1 base and J 5 bases, with 14 bases left between them. The CDR3 DNA sequence: TGTGCCAGCAGCCAAGGTGGGACGATTGCTTATGGCTACACCTTC. It translates to CASSQGGTIAYGYTF.

V is TRBV5-1 and J is TRBJ2-7; D perhaps matches TRBD2 (5 bases). The CDR3 totals 13 residues. Germline assignment: CDR1 SGHRS and CDR2 YFSETQ. With 1 base removed from V and 5 bases from J, the gap between germline ends came to 10 bases. Written as DNA, the CDR3 is TGCGCCAGCAGCTTGATTGGAGGCAACGAGCAGTACTTC. Translation: CASSLIGGNEQYF.

V is TRBV12-3 or TRBV12-4 and J is TRBJ1-5; D gene unclear. Trimming took 5 bases from V and 1 from J, leaving 18 bases between them. The CDR3 loop spans 17 amino acids. Here the CDR3 reads CASSEALGWGSNQPQHF. The CDR3 DNA is TGTGCCAGCAGTGAAGCGCTTGGATGGGGAAGCAATCAGCCCCAGCATTTT.

This clonotype occurred a few times. The V gene is TRBV6-2 or TRBV6-3, the J gene TRBJ2-7, with TRBD1 matching 7 bases. CDR3 size: 15 residues. Germline lookup yields CDR1 MNHEY and CDR2 SVGEGT. V lost 4 bases, J lost 2 bases, and 8 bases stayed unmatched. In DNA form, the CDR3 reads TGTGCCAGCAGTTGGGACGGACAGGAAGCCTACGAGCAGTACTTC. Its protein product is CASSWDGQEAYEQYF.

This clonotype was counted many times. The rearrangement links TRBV20-1 to TRBJ2-7; 7 nucleotides align to TRBD1. With 7 bases clipped from V and 4 bases from J, the junction kept 7 bases outside the gene matches. The CDR3 spans 12 residues. Per the germline V gene, CDR1 is DFQATT and CDR2 is SNEGSKA (reference sequence). In DNA, the CDR3 is TGCAGTGTTCCGACAGGGCTTTACGAGCAGTACTTC. This codes for CSVPTGLYEQYF.